This T cell receptor beta chain was recorded in a study of blood T cell repertoires in COVID-19. Trimming left V 4 bases short and J 2 bases short, with 8 bases between. The germline V gene has CDR1 SGHKS and CDR2 YYEKEE (reference sequence). The CDR3 contains 13 residues. Measured with immunoSEQ multiplex PCR; TCRdb has only the in-frame clones, and not every one. The sample gives 130,000 or so clones, around two thirds of which show up once; approximately 2.1% is in the top ten. The genes are TRBV5-5 and TRBJ2-3, with D unclear. The receptor comes from a woman in her sixties or seventies with acute or convalescent COVID-19. The source material was peripheral blood. The CDR3, as DNA: TGTGCCAGCAGCACTTTTCTCACAGATACGCAGTATTTT. As protein: CASSTFLTDTQYF.